The rows below give T cell receptor beta chains drawn from one sample of a study of blood T cell repertoires in COVID-19. Only in-frame clones appear in the TCRdb table, and some are missing; sequencing was by immunoSEQ multiplex PCR. The sample lists 200,000 to 300,000 clones, 87% occurring once. The sample comprised peripheral blood. All receptors derive from a man aged 18 to 30 with active or convalescent COVID-19. CDR3s include the opening cysteine and the closing phenylalanine or tryptophan. D genes are given only for firm matches. Some rows have no size entry. The others give once, few or many, or a class for an expanded clone.

cdr3_length: 13; d_call: -; j_call: TRBJ1-5; v_call: TRBV15; clone_size: -; cdr3_nt: TGTGCCACCAGCAGAGACAGGGTCCAGCCCCAGCATTTT; cdr3_aa: CATSRDRVQPQHF
cdr3_length: 13; d_call: -; j_call: TRBJ2-7; v_call: TRBV19; clone_size: few; cdr3_nt: TGTGCCAGTAGCAACAGGGCACACTACGAGCAGTACTTC; cdr3_aa: CASSNRAHYEQYF
cdr3_length: 17; d_call: TRBD1; j_call: TRBJ2-2; v_call: TRBV7-8; clone_size: once; cdr3_nt: TGTGCCAGCAGCCCAACAGGCGGGACAGGGGGGACCGGGGAGCTGTTTTTT; cdr3_aa: CASSPTGGTGGTGELFF
cdr3_length: 14; d_call: TRBD1; j_call: TRBJ2-1; v_call: TRBV6-5; clone_size: few; cdr3_nt: TGTGCCAGCACCCCAACAGGGGTATTATATGAGCAGTTCTTC; cdr3_aa: CASTPTGVLYEQFF
cdr3_length: 15; d_call: -; j_call: TRBJ2-1; v_call: TRBV19; clone_size: -; cdr3_nt: TGTGCCAGTAGTATTCGGGCGGGGTCAACCCCCGAGCAGTTCTTC; cdr3_aa: CASSIRAGSTPEQFF
cdr3_length: 17; d_call: TRBD1; j_call: TRBJ2-1; v_call: TRBV24-1; clone_size: -; cdr3_nt: TGTGCCACCAGTGATCTTCCTCCGGGACAGGGCTCCAATGAGCAGTTCTTC; cdr3_aa: CATSDLPPGQGSNEQFF
cdr3_length: 16; d_call: -; j_call: TRBJ1-4; v_call: TRBV19; clone_size: -; cdr3_nt: TGTGCCAGTAGTATAAGGTCGACATTCGCTGGTGAAAAACTGTTTTTT; cdr3_aa: CASSIRSTFAGEKLFF
cdr3_length: 13; d_call: TRBD1; j_call: TRBJ1-2; v_call: TRBV28; clone_size: -; cdr3_nt: TGTGCCAGCAGTCTGGGACAGCACTATGGCTACACCTTC; cdr3_aa: CASSLGQHYGYTF
cdr3_length: 14; d_call: TRBD1; j_call: TRBJ1-1; v_call: TRBV5-1; clone_size: -; cdr3_nt: TGCGCCAGCAGCCCTCTACAGGGGTCCACTGAAGCTTTCTTT; cdr3_aa: CASSPLQGSTEAFF
cdr3_length: 20; d_call: TRBD1; j_call: TRBJ1-5; v_call: TRBV11-3; clone_size: -; cdr3_nt: TGTGCCAGCAGCTTAGACGAAATCGAACAGGGGAGTTGGAGCAATCAGCCCCAGCATTTT; cdr3_aa: CASSLDEIEQGSWSNQPQHF
cdr3_length: 13; d_call: -; j_call: TRBJ1-2; v_call: TRBV5-6; clone_size: -; cdr3_nt: TGTGCCAGCAGTCCCGAGGTCGAGCCTGGCTACACCTTC; cdr3_aa: CASSPEVEPGYTF
cdr3_length: 15; d_call: -; j_call: TRBJ2-6; v_call: TRBV19; clone_size: -; cdr3_nt: TGTGCCAGTAGTCCTGATCACAGTGGGGCCAACGTCCTGACTTTC; cdr3_aa: CASSPDHSGANVLTF
cdr3_length: 13; d_call: -; j_call: TRBJ2-3; v_call: TRBV5-1; clone_size: -; cdr3_nt: TGCGCCAGCAGCTCCAATCAGGCAGATACGCAGTATTTT; cdr3_aa: CASSSNQADTQYF
cdr3_length: 11; d_call: -; j_call: TRBJ2-1; v_call: TRBV14; clone_size: -; cdr3_nt: TGTGCCAGCAGCCAAGCGAATGAGCAGTTCTTC; cdr3_aa: CASSQANEQFF
cdr3_length: 11; d_call: -; j_call: TRBJ2-5; v_call: TRBV6-5; clone_size: -; cdr3_nt: TGTGCCAGCAGTAATTCGGAGACCCAGTACTTC; cdr3_aa: CASSNSETQYF
cdr3_length: 13; d_call: -; j_call: TRBJ2-1; v_call: TRBV27; clone_size: -; cdr3_nt: TGTGCCAGCAGTTTTTTCCTACTGGATGAGCAGTTCTTC; cdr3_aa: CASSFFLLDEQFF